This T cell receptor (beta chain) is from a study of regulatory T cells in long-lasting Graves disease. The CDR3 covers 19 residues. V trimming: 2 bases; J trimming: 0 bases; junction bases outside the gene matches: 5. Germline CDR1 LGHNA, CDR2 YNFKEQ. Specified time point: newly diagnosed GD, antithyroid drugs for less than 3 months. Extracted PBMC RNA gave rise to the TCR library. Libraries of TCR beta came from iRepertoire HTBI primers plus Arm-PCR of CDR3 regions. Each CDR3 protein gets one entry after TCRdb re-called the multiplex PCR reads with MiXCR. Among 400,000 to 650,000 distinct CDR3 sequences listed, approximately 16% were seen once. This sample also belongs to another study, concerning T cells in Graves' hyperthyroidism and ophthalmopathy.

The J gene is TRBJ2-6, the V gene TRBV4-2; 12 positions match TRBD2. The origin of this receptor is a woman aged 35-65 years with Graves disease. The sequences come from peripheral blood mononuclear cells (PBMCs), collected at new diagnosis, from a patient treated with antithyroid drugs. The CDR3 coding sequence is TGTGCCAGCAGCCAATATACTAGCGGGGGGTTCTCTGGGGCCAACGTCCTGACTTTC. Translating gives CASSQYTSGGFSGANVLTF.